Sequencing of this TCR beta chain was carried out in a study of blood T cells in healthy people across ages. Study observations and caveats: Measured against age, TCR beta diversity per million T cells decreased in a roughly linear manner.

This clonotype was detected many times. What it recognizes is unknown. A second PCR, run for roughly 7 to 11 cycles, used a sample-barcoded 5' primer plus a J-beta primer mix. TCRdb used MiXCR to reprocess the 5' RACE reads, holding one entry per CDR3 protein. The table includes around 670,000 distinct CDR3 sequences, about 28% detected once. The receptor comes from a woman of 80 years or more in good health. The material sequenced was blood.

The CDR3 spells CASSLFSQKSNEQFF. The CDR3 DNA reads TGTGCCAGCAGCTTATTCTCGCAAAAAAGCAATGAGCAGTTCTTC. This chain links TRBV7-8 with TRBJ2-1; no firm D call. CDR3 length: 15 amino acids. V was cut by 2 bases and J by 6 bases, with 14 bases left in between. Per the germline V gene, CDR1 is SGHVS and CDR2 is FQNEAQ. Full variable domain (outside the CDR3, taken from reference TRBV7-8 and TRBJ2-1): GAGVSQSPRYKVAKRGQDVALRCDPISGHVSLFWYQQALGQGPEFLTYFQNEAQLDKSGLPSDRFFAERPEGSVSTLKIQRTQQEDSAVYLCASSLFSQKSNEQFFGPGTRLTVL.